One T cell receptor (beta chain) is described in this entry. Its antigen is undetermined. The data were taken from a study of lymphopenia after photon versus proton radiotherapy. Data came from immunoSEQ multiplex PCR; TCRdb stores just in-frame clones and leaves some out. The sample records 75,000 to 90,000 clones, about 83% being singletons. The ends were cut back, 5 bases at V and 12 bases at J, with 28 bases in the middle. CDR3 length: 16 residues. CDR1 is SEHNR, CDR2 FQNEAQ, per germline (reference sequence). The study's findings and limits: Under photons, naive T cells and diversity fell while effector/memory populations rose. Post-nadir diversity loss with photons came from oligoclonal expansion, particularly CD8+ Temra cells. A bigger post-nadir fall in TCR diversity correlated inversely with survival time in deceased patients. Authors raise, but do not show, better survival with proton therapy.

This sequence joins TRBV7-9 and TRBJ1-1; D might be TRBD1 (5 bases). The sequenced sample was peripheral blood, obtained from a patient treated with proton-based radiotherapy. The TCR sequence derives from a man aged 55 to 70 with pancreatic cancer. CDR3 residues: CASSQPAGGEASVSFF. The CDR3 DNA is TGTGCCAGCAGCCAACCGGCGGGGGGAGAGGCATCAGTCTCTTTCTTT.